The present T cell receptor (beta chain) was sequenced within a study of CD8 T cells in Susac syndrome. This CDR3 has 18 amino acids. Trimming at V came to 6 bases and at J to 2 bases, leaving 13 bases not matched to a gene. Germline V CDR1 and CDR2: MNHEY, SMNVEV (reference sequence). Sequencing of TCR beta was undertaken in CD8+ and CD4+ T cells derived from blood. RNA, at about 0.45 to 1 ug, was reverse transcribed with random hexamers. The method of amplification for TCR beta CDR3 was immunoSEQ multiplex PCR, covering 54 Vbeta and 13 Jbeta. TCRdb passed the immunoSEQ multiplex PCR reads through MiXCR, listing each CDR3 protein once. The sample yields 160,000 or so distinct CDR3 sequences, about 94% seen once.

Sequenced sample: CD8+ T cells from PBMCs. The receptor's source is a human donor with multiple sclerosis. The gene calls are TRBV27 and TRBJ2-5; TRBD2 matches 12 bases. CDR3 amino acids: CASSPGARLAGVQETQYF. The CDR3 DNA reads TGTGCCAGCAGCCCCGGGGCTCGACTAGCGGGAGTACAAGAGACCCAGTACTTC.